What follows are 23 T cell receptor beta chains derived from one specimen sequenced in a study of T cells in narcolepsy. Sequenced by immunoSEQ multiplex PCR; TCRdb stores in-frame clones only, minus some. Of under 35,000 clones listed, around 79% are singletons. Sequencing was carried out using CD45RA- memory CD4+ T cells from PBMCs. The source of these receptors is a human donor with narcolepsy.

The chain couples TRBV7-2 to TRBJ2-2; no definite D call. Germline CDR1 reads SGHTA; CDR2 reads FQGNSA. The CDR3 covers 18 residues. Trimming removed 5 bases from V and 6 bases from J, with 25 bases in between. The CDR3 sequence is CASSPLLPHTIPPGELFF. CDR3 in DNA: TGTGCCAGCAGCCCTCTACTTCCACACACAATCCCCCCCGGGGAGCTGTTTTTT. The full variable domain, its missing parts supplied by reference TRBV7-2 and TRBJ2-2, is GAGVSQSPSNKVTEKGKDVELRCDPISGHTALYWYRQSLGQGLEFLIYFQGNSAPDKSGLPSDRFSAERTGGSVSTLTIQRTQQEDSAVYLCASSPLLPHTIPPGELFFGEGSRLTVL.

The J gene is TRBJ2-1, the V gene TRBV5-8; weak D call: TRBD1 (6 bases). V was trimmed by 4 bases and J by 0 bases, leaving 14 bases between them. Germline V CDR1 and CDR2: SGHTS, YDEGEE. This CDR3 is built from 16 residues. CDR3 residues: CASSLDSLSSYNEQFF. The CDR3 DNA reads TGTGCCAGCAGCCTGGACAGCCTCAGCTCCTACAATGAGCAGTTCTTC.

The chain uses TRBV2 and TRBJ1-1; 11 bases match TRBD1. The V gene end was trimmed by 7 bases and the J gene end by 4 bases; junction bases not matched to a gene: 5. This CDR3 is built from 14 residues. Looked up from germline, CDR1 is SNHLY and CDR2 is FYNNEI. CDR3 coding DNA: TGTGCCAGCACCTGGGACAGGGGGGGCACTGAAGCTTTCTTT. As protein: CASTWDRGGTEAFF.

This clone has a handful of counts. V usage is TRBV6-5 and J usage is TRBJ2-3; D is uncertain. V dropped 5 bases and J dropped 2 bases, with 2 bases sitting between them. Germline CDR1 MNHEY, CDR2 SVGAGI. This CDR3 comprises 11 residues. As DNA, the CDR3 is TGTGCCAGCAGTATCACAGATACGCAGTATTTT. Translating it yields CASSITDTQYF.

V gene TRBV11-3 combines with J gene TRBJ2-7; 7 bases match TRBD2. The CDR3 loop spans 14 amino acids. V shed 5 bases, J shed 5 bases, and the junction held 9 bases outside the gene matches. CDR1 and CDR2 (germline): SGHNT, YENEEA. The CDR3 region has the DNA TGTGCCAGCAGCCCCGTCCGGGGGAGGGACGAGCAGTACTTC. It is translated as CASSPVRGRDEQYF.

The chain employs TRBV5-1 and TRBJ2-5; the D gene could be TRBD1 or TRBD2 (5 bases each). V was trimmed by 2 bases and J by 2 bases, leaving 13 bases between them. Germline values: CDR1 SGHRS, CDR2 YFSETQ. This CDR3 contains 15 residues. CDR3 residues: CASSLSGPRQETQYF. The CDR3 nucleotides read TGCGCCAGCAGCTTATCGGGGCCCCGTCAAGAGACCCAGTACTTC.

The DNA for the CDR3 is TGTGCCAGCGCGCGGGAGGAGACCCAGTACTTC. As protein: CASAREETQYF. V is TRBV6-1 and J is TRBJ2-5, with TRBD2 matching over 7 bases. CDR1 is MNHNS, CDR2 SASEGT, per germline. This CDR3 contains 11 residues. V lost 8 bases and J lost 5; bases outside the gene matches: 2.

V usage is TRBV6-1 and J usage is TRBJ1-5; possibly TRBD1 for D (5 bases). CDR3 length: 16 amino acids. Germline-derived CDR1 and CDR2 are MNHNS and SASEGT. The V gene lost 0 bases and the J gene lost 6 bases, with 15 bases spanning the gap. The CDR3 here is CASSEARGTVVQPQHF. CDR3 nucleotides: TGTGCCAGCAGTGAAGCTAGGGGAACAGTCGTTCAGCCCCAGCATTTT.

The V and J genes are TRBV25-1 and TRBJ2-2; no reliable D call. The CDR3 sequence is 15 residues long. CDR1 MGHDK and CDR2 SYGVNS come from the germline V gene. The V gene lost 3 bases and the J gene lost 1 base, with 9 bases spanning the gap. CDR3 protein: CASSDPRQNTGELFF. CDR3 sequence (DNA): TGTGCCAGCAGTGACCCCCGACAGAACACCGGGGAGCTGTTTTTT.

The V gene is TRBV7-9, the J gene TRBJ2-7, with TRBD1 matching over 7 bases. Trimming took 5 bases from V and 0 from J; bases not matched to a gene: 7. This CDR3 region has 15 residues. The V gene's germline CDR1 is SEHNR and CDR2 FQNEAQ (reference sequence). CDR3 protein: CASSPGQTSSYEQYF. DNA of the CDR3: TGTGCCAGCAGCCCGGGACAGACGAGCTCCTACGAGCAGTACTTC.

This rearrangement joins TRBV11-2 to TRBJ1-4; D is unresolved. The CDR3 length is 16 residues. The V gene's germline CDR1 is SGHAT and CDR2 FQNNGV. Trimming left V 1 base short and J 8 bases short, with 17 bases between. This CDR3 reads CASSLVAISTTEKLFF. CDR3 bases: TGTGCCAGCAGCTTAGTGGCGATTTCCACAACCGAAAAACTGTTTTTT.

The chain combines TRBV30 with TRBJ2-1, with 13 bases lining up with TRBD2. Trimming removed 5 bases from V and 0 bases from J; junction bases left unmatched: 13. The CDR3 is 19 residues long. Germline V lookup: CDR1 GTSNPN, CDR2 SVGIG (reference sequence). The DNA of the CDR3 is TGTGCCTGGGTCACAATTGGGACTAGCGGGACCAGCTCCTACAATGAGCAGTTCTTC. Translation: CAWVTIGTSGTSSYNEQFF.

The genes are TRBV9 and TRBJ2-7; the match to TRBD2 covers 11 bases. Per germline, CDR1 SGDLS and CDR2 YYNGEE. Trimming at V came to 4 bases and at J to 1 base, leaving 4 bases not matched to a gene. The CDR3 loop spans 15 amino acids. DNA for the CDR3: TGTGCCAGCAGCACCGGGACTAGCGGATCCTACGAGCAGTACTTC. It yields the protein CASSTGTSGSYEQYF.

This clone was observed once. The chain joins TRBV19 to TRBJ1-5; no definite D call. The CDR3 consists of 15 residues. The germline V gene encodes CDR1 LNHDA and CDR2 SQIVND (reference sequence). The V end lost 6 bases, the J end lost 2 bases, and 14 bases lay between the germline ends. This CDR3 reads CASRGSGFGNQPQHF. DNA for the CDR3: TGTGCCAGTAGGGGGTCGGGTTTTGGCAATCAGCCCCAGCATTTT.

The chain joins TRBV9 to TRBJ2-2; D gene unclear. CDR1 is SGDLS, CDR2 YYNGEE, per germline. The CDR3 has 17 residues. Trimming took 1 base from V and 0 from J, leaving 13 bases between them. CDR3 in DNA: TGTGCCAGCAGCGTAAGGCCAATTGAGGCGAACACCGGGGAGCTGTTTTTT. Protein product: CASSVRPIEANTGELFF.

V gene TRBV11-2 combines with J gene TRBJ2-7; D possibly corresponds to TRBD2 (7 bases). Germline V gene sequence: CDR1 SGHAT, CDR2 FQNNGV. This CDR3 has 16 residues. The V gene lost 6 bases and the J gene lost 4 bases, with 22 bases spanning the gap. This CDR3 is CASRSRGGQGFYEQYF. The CDR3 nucleotides read TGTGCCAGCAGATCTAGGGGGGGGCAGGGTTTTTACGAGCAGTACTTC.

The chain combines TRBV19 with TRBJ2-3, with 8 bases fitting TRBD1. CDR3 length equals 14 residues. Germline CDR1 reads LNHDA; CDR2 reads SQIVND (reference sequence). V dropped 4 bases and J dropped 3; count of bases not matched to a gene: 3. CDR3 region: CASSKWTGTDTQYF. In nucleotides, the CDR3 is TGTGCCAGTAGTAAATGGACAGGGACAGATACGCAGTATTTT.

This clone was found once. The CDR3 here is CASSRSGQGSYEQYF. The CDR3 DNA reads TGTGCCAGCAGTCGGTCCGGACAGGGGTCGTACGAGCAGTACTTC. The gene calls are TRBV14 and TRBJ2-7, with 9 nucleotides matching TRBD1. The length of the CDR3 is 15 residues. Germline CDR1 is SGHDN and CDR2 is FVKESK. The V and J ends lost 6 bases and 4 bases, in that order; junction bases with no gene match: 10.

V usage is TRBV7-6 and J usage is TRBJ2-7; 9 nucleotides line up with TRBD2. Trimming removed 5 bases from V and 2 bases from J; junction bases left unmatched: 7. The CDR3 loop spans 15 amino acids. The germline V gene has CDR1 SGHVS and CDR2 FNYEAQ. In DNA, the CDR3 is TGTGCCAGCAGCCCCAGGACTAGCGCGACCTACGAGCAGTACTTC. This encodes CASSPRTSATYEQYF. Full variable domain (outside the CDR3, taken from reference TRBV7-6 and TRBJ2-7): GAGVSQSPRYKVTKRGQDVALRCDPISGHVSLYWYRQALGQGPEFLTYFNYEAQQDKSGLPNDRFSAERPEGSISTLTIQRTEQRDSAMYRCASSPRTSATYEQYFGPGTRLTVT.

The chain combines TRBV29-1 with TRBJ2-2; possible D gene TRBD2, 6 bases. The V end lost 5 bases, the J end lost 5 bases, and 12 bases lay between the germline ends. Germline assignment: CDR1 SQVTM and CDR2 ANQGSEA. The CDR3 runs 13 residues. This chain's CDR3 is CSVRAGSTGELFF. As DNA, the CDR3 is TGCAGCGTTAGGGCGGGAAGTACCGGGGAGCTGTTTTTT.

The genes are TRBV19 and TRBJ2-5, with D maybe TRBD1 (5 bases). The last part of the DNA fits TRBJ2-7 better; the J call may be wrong. The CDR3 runs to 15 residues. Germline CDR1 reads LNHDA; CDR2 reads SQIVND (reference sequence). CDR3 amino acids: CATKGLGLDRHEQYF. CDR3 coding DNA: TGTGCCACTAAGGGTTTGGGGCTAGATAGACACGAGCAGTACTTC.

In its sample, this clone was seen a few times. The J gene is TRBJ1-1, the V gene TRBV28, with 7 nucleotides matching TRBD1. The CDR3 is 13 residues long. Germline V gives CDR1 MDHEN, CDR2 SYDVKM. V gave up 11 bases and J gave up 1 base; unmatched junction bases: 7. CDR3 sequence reads: CAGQGDPNTEAFF. The CDR3, as DNA: TGTGCCGGGCAGGGGGACCCGAACACTGAAGCTTTCTTT. The variable domain in full, with the rest retrieved from reference TRBV28 and TRBJ1-1, is DVKVTQSSRYLVKRTGEKVFLECVQDMDHENMFWYRQDPGLGLRLIYFSYDVKMKEKGDIPEGYSVSREKKERFSLILESASTNQTSMYLCAGQGDPNTEAFFGQGTRLTVV.

The J gene is TRBJ1-1, the V gene TRBV6-5, with D unresolved. The length of the CDR3 is 11 residues. V lost 8 bases and J 4 bases, leaving 8 bases between the germline ends. Germline CDR1 is MNHEY and CDR2 is SVGAGI. The CDR3 protein is CASELGTEAFF. The CDR3 nucleotides are TGTGCCAGCGAGTTGGGCACTGAAGCTTTCTTT.